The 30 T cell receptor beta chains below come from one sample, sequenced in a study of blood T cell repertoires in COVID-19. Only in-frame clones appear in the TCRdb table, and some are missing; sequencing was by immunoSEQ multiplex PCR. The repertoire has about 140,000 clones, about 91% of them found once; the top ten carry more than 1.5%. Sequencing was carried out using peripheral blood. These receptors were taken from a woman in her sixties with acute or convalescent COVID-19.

CDR3: CASSLAPSELGELFF. DNA of the CDR3: TGCGCCAGCAGCTTGGCCCCCTCGGAGCTCGGGGAGCTGTTTTTT. The chain employs TRBV5-1 and TRBJ2-2; D remains unclear. The CDR3 consists of 15 residues. Looked up from germline, CDR1 is SGHRS and CDR2 is YFSETQ. Deletions cut 0 bases from V and 7 bases from J, with 13 bases between.

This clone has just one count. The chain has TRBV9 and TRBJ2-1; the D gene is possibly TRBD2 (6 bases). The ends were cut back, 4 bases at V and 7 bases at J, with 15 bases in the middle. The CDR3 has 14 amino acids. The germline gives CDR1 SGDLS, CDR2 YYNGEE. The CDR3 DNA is TGTGCCAGCAGCCTGACGTTTGGGGGGAATGAGCAGTTCTTC. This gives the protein CASSLTFGGNEQFF.

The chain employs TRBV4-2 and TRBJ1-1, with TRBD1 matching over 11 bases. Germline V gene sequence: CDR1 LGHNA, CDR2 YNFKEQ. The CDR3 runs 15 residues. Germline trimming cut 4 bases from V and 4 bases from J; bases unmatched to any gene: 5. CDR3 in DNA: TGTGCCAGCAGCCTCGGACAGGGGGCTTTCACTGAAGCTTTCTTT. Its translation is CASSLGQGAFTEAFF.

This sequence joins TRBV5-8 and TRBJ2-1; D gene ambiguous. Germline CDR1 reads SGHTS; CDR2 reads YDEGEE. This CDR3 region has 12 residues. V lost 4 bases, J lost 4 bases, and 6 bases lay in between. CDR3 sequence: CASSTWYNEQFF. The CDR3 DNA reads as TGTGCCAGCAGCACTTGGTACAATGAGCAGTTCTTC.

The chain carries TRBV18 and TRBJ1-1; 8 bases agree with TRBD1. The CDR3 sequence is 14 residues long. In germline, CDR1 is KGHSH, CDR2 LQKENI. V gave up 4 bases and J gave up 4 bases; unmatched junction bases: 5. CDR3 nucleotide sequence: TGTGCCAGCTCACTGGGACAGGACATCACTGAAGCTTTCTTT. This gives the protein CASSLGQDITEAFF.

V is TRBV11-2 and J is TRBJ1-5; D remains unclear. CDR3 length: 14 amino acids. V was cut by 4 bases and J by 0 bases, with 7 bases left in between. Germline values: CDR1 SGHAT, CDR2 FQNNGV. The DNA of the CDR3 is TGTGCCAGCAGCTCAGCAGGTAGCAATCAGCCCCAGCATTTT. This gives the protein CASSSAGSNQPQHF.

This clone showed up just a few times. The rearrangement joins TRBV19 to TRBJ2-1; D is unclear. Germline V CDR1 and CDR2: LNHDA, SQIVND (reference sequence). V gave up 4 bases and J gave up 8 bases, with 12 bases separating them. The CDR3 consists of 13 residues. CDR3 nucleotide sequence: TGTGCCAGTAGTACGGCTCTCGAGGATGAGCAGTTCTTC. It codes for CASSTALEDEQFF.

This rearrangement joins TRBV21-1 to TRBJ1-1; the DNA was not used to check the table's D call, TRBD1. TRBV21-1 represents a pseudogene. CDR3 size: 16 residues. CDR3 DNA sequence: TGTGCCAGCAGCCTGCCGGGACAACCTACAGACACTGAAGCTTTCTTT. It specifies CASSLPGQPTDTEAFF.

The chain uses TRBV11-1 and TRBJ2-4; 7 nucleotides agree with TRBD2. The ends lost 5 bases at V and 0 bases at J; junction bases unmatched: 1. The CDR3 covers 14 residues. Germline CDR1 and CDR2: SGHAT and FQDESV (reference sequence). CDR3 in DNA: TGTGCCAGCAGCCGGGGGGTAGCCAAAAACATTCAGTACTTC. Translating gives CASSRGVAKNIQYF.

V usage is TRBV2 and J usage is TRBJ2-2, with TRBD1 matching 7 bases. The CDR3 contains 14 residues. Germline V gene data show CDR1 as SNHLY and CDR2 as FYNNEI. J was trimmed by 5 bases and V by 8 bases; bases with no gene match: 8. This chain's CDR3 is CASHDRAETGELFF. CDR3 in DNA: TGTGCCAGCCACGACAGGGCGGAAACCGGGGAGCTGTTTTTT.

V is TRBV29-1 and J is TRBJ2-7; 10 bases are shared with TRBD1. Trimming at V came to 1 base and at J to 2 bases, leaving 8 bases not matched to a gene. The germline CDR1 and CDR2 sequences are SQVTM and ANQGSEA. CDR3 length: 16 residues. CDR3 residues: CSVEAPGTGDTYEQYF. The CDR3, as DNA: TGCAGCGTTGAAGCTCCCGGGACAGGGGACACCTACGAGCAGTACTTC.

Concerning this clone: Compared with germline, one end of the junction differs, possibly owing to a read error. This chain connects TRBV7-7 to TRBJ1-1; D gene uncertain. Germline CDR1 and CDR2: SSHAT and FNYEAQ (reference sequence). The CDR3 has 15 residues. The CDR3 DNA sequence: TGTGCTAGCAGAATGATCGGAGGCTCGAACACTGAAGCTTTCTTT. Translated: CASRMIGGSNTEAFF. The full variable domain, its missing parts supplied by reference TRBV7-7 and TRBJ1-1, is GAGVSQSPRYKVTKRGQDVTLRCDPISSHATLYWYQQALGQGPEFLTYFNYEAQPDKSGLPSDRFSAERPEGSISTLTIQRTEQRDSAMYRCASRMIGGSNTEAFFGQGTRLTVV.

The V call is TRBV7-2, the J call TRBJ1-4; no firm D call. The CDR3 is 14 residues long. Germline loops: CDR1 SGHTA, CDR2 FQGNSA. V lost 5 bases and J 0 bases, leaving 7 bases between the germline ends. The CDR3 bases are TGTGCCAGCAGCCTTCGGGCAACTAATGAAAAACTGTTTTTT. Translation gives CASSLRATNEKLFF.

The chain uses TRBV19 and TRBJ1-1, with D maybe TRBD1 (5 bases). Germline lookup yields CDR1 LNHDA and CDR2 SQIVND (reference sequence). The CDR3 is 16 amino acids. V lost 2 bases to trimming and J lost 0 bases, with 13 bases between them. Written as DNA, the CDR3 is TGTGCCAGTAGTATAAAATGGAGGGGTATGAACACTGAAGCTTTCTTT. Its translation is CASSIKWRGMNTEAFF.

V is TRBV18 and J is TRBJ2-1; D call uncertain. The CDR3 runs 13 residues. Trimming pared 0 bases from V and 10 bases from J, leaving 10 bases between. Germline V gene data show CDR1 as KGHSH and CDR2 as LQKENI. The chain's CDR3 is CASSPPRLEEQFF. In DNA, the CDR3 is TGTGCCAGCTCACCACCCCGGCTAGAAGAGCAGTTCTTC.

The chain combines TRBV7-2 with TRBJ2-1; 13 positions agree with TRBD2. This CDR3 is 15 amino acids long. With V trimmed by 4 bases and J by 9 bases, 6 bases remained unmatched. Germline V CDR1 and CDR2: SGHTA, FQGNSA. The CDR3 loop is CASSSTSGGAGEQFF. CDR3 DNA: TGTGCCAGCAGCTCCACTAGCGGGGGGGCAGGTGAGCAGTTCTTC.

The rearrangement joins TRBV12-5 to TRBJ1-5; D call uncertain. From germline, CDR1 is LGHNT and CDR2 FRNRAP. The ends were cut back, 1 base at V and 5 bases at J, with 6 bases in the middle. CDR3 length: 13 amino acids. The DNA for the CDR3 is TGTGCTAGTGGTTTGGAGGAGCATCAGCCCCAGCATTTT. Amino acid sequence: CASGLEEHQPQHF.

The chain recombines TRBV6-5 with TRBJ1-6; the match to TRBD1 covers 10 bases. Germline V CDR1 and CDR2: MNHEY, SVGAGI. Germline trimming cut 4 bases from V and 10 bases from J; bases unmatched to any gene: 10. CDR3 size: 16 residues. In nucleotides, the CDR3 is TGTGCCAGCAGTTCTGGGACAGGGGACGTCGGGTCACCCCTCCACTTT. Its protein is CASSSGTGDVGSPLHF.

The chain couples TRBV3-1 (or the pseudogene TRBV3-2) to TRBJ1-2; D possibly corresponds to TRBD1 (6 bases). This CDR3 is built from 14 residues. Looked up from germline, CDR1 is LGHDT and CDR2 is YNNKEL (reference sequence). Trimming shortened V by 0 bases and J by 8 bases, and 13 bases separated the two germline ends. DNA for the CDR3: TGTGCCAGCAGCCAAGACCTACAGGGTAGGGGCTACACCTTC. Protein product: CASSQDLQGRGYTF.

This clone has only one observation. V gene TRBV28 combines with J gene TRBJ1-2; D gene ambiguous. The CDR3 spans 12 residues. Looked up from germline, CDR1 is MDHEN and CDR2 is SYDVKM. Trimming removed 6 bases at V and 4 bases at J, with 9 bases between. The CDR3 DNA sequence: TGTGCCAGCAGCCGGGGATCCTATGGCTACACCTTC. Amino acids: CASSRGSYGYTF.

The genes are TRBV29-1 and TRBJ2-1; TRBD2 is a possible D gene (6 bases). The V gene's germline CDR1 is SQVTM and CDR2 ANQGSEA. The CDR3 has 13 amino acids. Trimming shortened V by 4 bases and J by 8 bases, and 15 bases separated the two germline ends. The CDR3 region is CSVAHLGGYEQFF. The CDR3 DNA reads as TGCAGCGTTGCCCACCTGGGGGGTTATGAGCAGTTCTTC.

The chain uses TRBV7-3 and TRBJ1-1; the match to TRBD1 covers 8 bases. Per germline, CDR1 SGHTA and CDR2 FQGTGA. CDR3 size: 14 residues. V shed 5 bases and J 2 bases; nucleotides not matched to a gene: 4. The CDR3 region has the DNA TGTGCCAGCAGCCTAGGGACAGGTAACACTGAAGCTTTCTTT. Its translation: CASSLGTGNTEAFF.

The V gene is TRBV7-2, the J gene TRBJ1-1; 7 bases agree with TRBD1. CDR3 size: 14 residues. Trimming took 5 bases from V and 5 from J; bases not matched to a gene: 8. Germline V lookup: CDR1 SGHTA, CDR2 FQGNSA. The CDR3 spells CASSTQGVGTEAFF. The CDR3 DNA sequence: TGTGCCAGCAGCACCCAGGGGGTAGGGACTGAAGCTTTCTTT.

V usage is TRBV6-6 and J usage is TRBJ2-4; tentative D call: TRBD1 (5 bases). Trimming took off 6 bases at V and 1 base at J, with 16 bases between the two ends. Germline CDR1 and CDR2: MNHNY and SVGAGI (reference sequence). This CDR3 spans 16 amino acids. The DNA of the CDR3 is TGTGCCAGCAGCCTGGCAGGGTATGTGGCCAAAAACATTCAGTACTTC. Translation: CASSLAGYVAKNIQYF.

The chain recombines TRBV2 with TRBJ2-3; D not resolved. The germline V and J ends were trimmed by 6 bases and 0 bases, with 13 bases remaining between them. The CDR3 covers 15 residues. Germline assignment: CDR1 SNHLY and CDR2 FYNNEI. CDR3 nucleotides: TGTGCCAGCAGATGGGCCATTGCAAGCACAGATACGCAGTATTTT. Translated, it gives CASRWAIASTDTQYF. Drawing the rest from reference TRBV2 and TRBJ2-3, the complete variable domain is EPEVTQTPSHQVTQMGQEVILRCVPISNHLYFYWYRQILGQKVEFLVSFYNNEISEKSEIFDDQFSVERPDGSNFTLKIRSTKLEDSAMYFCASRWAIASTDTQYFGPGTRLTVL.

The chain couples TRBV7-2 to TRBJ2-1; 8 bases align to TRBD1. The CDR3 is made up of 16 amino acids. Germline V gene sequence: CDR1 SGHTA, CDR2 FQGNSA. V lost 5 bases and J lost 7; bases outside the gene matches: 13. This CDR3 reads CASSAYQGAERNEQFF. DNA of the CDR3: TGTGCCAGCAGCGCGTACCAGGGGGCGGAGAGGAATGAGCAGTTCTTC.

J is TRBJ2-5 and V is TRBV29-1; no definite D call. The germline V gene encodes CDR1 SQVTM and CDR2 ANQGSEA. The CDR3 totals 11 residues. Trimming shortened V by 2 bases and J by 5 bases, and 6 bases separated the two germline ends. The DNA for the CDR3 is TGCAGCGTTGAATCCGGGGAGACCCAGTACTTC. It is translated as CSVESGETQYF.

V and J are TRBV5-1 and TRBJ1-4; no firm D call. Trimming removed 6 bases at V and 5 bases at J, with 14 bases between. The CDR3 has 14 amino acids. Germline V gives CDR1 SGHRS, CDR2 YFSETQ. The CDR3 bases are TGCGCCAGCACTTACTCGGGAAACAATGAAAAACTGTTTTTT. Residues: CASTYSGNNEKLFF. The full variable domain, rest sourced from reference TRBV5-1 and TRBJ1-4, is KAGVTQTPRYLIKTRGQQVTLSCSPISGHRSVSWYQQTPGQGLQFLFEYFSETQRNKGNFPGRFSGRQFSNSRSEMNVSTLELGDSALYLCASTYSGNNEKLFFGSGTQLSVL.

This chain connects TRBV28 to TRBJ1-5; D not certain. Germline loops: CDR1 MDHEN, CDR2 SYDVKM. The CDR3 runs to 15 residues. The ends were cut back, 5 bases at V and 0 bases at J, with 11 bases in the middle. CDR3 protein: CASSRPGYSNQPQHF. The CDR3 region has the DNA TGTGCCAGCAGTCGACCAGGTTATAGCAATCAGCCCCAGCATTTT.

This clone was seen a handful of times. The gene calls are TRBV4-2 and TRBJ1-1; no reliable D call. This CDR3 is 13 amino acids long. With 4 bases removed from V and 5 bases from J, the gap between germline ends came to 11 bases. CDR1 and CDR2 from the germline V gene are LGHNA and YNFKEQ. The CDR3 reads CASSPPRETEAFF. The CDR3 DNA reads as TGTGCCAGCAGCCCACCGCGGGAAACTGAAGCTTTCTTT.